This T cell receptor beta chain derives from a study of blood T cell repertoires in COVID-19. Background on the study: The United States, Italy and Spain supplied acute and convalescent COVID-19 samples.

In the source study's methods: Reference gene primer amplification yielded estimated nucleated cell counts. Assay used: immunoSEQ multiplex PCR; TCRdb lists only in-frame clones, some missing. The V and J calls and the clone size are those of that table, but D and trimming were determined from the DNA. There are roughly 170,000 clones in the sample; around four fifths occur only once, and approximately 4% lies in the top ten. The CDR3 is made up of 15 amino acids. Trimming removed 6 bases from V and 6 bases from J, with 18 bases in between. From germline, CDR1 is KGHSH and CDR2 LQKENI. The J gene is TRBJ2-1, the V gene TRBV18, with TRBD2 as a possible D gene (6 bases). Sequenced sample: PBMCs or T cells enriched from blood (not recorded which). The TCR was taken from a woman between 45 and 60 years old in a cohort exposed to, infected with or recovered from COVID-19 (not recorded which). DNA for the CDR3: TGTGCCAGCTCGCGAGGGGACTCAGAGGCCAATGAGCAGTTCTTC. Protein product: CASSRGDSEANEQFF.